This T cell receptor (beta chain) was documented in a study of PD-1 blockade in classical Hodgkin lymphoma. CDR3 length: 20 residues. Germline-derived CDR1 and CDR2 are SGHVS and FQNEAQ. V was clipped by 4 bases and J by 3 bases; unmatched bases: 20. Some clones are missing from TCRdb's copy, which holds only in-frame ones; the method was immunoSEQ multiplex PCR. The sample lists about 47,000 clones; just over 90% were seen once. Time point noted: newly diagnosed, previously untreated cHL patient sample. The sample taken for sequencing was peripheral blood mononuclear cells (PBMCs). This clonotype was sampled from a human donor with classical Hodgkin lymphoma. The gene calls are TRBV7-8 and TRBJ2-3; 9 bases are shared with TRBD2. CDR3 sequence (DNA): TGTGCCAGCAGCTCCTTCCTAGGGAGAGCGGGAGGCGATCGGACAGATACGCAGTATTTT. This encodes CASSSFLGRAGGDRTDTQYF.